These 16 T cell receptor beta chains originate from one sample sequenced in a study of blood T cell repertoires in COVID-19. Sequencing used immunoSEQ multiplex PCR; TCRdb keeps in-frame clones, though not all of them. The sample has around 370,000 clones, about 88% seen once. The sequenced sample consisted of peripheral blood. These receptors were collected from a woman in her 70s with COVID-19, enrolled during active disease.

The J gene is TRBJ2-1, the V gene TRBV18; TRBD2 matches 8 bases. The CDR3 runs to 16 residues. Trimming at V came to 3 bases and at J to 4 bases, leaving 8 bases not matched to a gene. CDR1 is KGHSH and CDR2 is LQKENI in the germline V gene. The CDR3 DNA reads as TGTGCCAGCTCACCGTTCACCAGCGGGGGATACAATGAGCAGTTCTTC. Its translation is CASSPFTSGGYNEQFF.

This chain uses TRBV14 with TRBJ2-5, with TRBD1 as a possible D gene (5 bases). The CDR3 runs to 15 residues. CDR1 and CDR2 (germline): SGHDN, FVKESK. V was shortened by 1 base and J by 4 bases, with 13 bases between the two germline ends. CDR3 protein: CASSQATGWGETQYF. In DNA form, the CDR3 reads TGTGCCAGCAGCCAAGCAACAGGTTGGGGAGAGACCCAGTACTTC.

V gene TRBV19 combines with J gene TRBJ1-4; D unresolved. Germline CDR1 reads LNHDA; CDR2 reads SQIVND (reference sequence). V was clipped by 0 bases and J by 8 bases, with 13 bases between them. The CDR3 is 15 amino acids. The CDR3 loop is CASSIDSRESEKLFF. The CDR3 DNA reads as TGTGCCAGTAGTATAGATTCAAGGGAGTCGGAAAAACTGTTTTTT.

This clone was seen only once. V is TRBV5-1 and J is TRBJ1-2, with D possibly being TRBD1 (5 bases). V lost 0 bases and J lost 8, with 8 bases in between. This CDR3 region has 12 residues. Germline V gene sequence: CDR1 SGHRS, CDR2 YFSETQ. The CDR3 DNA sequence: TGCGCCAGCAGCTTGGGACAGACCGGCTACACCTTC. Its translation: CASSLGQTGYTF.

V gene TRBV6-5 combines with J gene TRBJ1-1; a possible D gene is TRBD1 (6 bases). Germline CDR1 and CDR2: MNHEY and SVGAGI. This CDR3 has 11 residues. The ends were cut back, 10 bases at V and 6 bases at J, with 12 bases in the middle. CDR3 nucleotide sequence: TGTGCCACTACAGGGTCCGCTGAAGCTTTCTTT. Translation gives CATTGSAEAFF.

The chain has TRBV18 and TRBJ1-1; possibly TRBD1 for D (5 bases). CDR3 length: 15 amino acids. The V and J ends lost 6 bases and 4 bases respectively, with 18 bases between them. Germline loops: CDR1 KGHSH, CDR2 LQKENI. This CDR3 reads CASSYGGEGGTEAFF. Here the CDR3 DNA reads TGTGCCAGCTCTTACGGGGGGGAAGGTGGCACTGAAGCTTTCTTT.

This chain links TRBV11-2 with TRBJ2-1; D may be TRBD1 (6 bases). Trimming shortened V by 5 bases and J by 4 bases, and 9 bases separated the two germline ends. Germline assignment: CDR1 SGHAT and CDR2 FQNNGV. The CDR3 sequence is 13 residues long. The CDR3 spells CASSPDRYNEQFF. CDR3 sequence (DNA): TGTGCCAGCAGCCCGGACAGATACAATGAGCAGTTCTTC.

In its sample, this clone was seen a few times. The CDR3 sequence: CASSLDAGKKEKLFF. The CDR3 nucleotides read TGTGCCAGCAGCTTGGACGCAGGAAAAAAGGAAAAACTGTTTTTT. The rearrangement joins TRBV5-4 to TRBJ1-4; D is uncertain. V was cut by 0 bases and J by 8 bases, with 14 bases left in between. The germline V gene has CDR1 SGHNT and CDR2 YYREEE (reference sequence). This CDR3 contains 15 residues.

Only one count was recorded for this clone. The chain employs TRBV4-3 and TRBJ1-1; D remains unclear. Germline V lookup: CDR1 LGHNA, CDR2 YSLEER. Trimming left V 0 bases short and J 8 bases short, with 10 bases between. The CDR3 is 13 amino acids. CDR3 sequence reads: CASSQDQEHEAFF. As DNA, the CDR3 is TGCGCCAGCAGCCAAGATCAGGAACACGAAGCTTTCTTT.

J is TRBJ2-3 and V is TRBV2; 10 nucleotides align to TRBD1. The CDR3 contains 14 residues. The V gene's germline CDR1 is SNHLY and CDR2 FYNNEI. The V gene end was trimmed by 6 bases and the J gene end by 6 bases; junction bases not matched to a gene: 6. CDR3 sequence reads: CASRPGQGEDTQYF. CDR3 DNA sequence: TGTGCCAGCAGACCCGGACAGGGGGAGGATACGCAGTATTTT.

V usage is TRBV27 and J usage is TRBJ1-4, with 7 bases lining up with TRBD1. The germline V gene encodes CDR1 MNHEY and CDR2 SMNVEV (reference sequence). J lost 2 bases, V lost 3 bases, and 9 bases had no gene match. The CDR3 has 17 residues. DNA of the CDR3: TGTGCCAGCAGTTTCGGCAGGGGGTTGGGGACTAATGAAAAACTGTTTTTT. Translated: CASSFGRGLGTNEKLFF.

This rearrangement joins TRBV11-3 to TRBJ1-6; D not certain. Trimming removed 0 bases at V and 8 bases at J, with 5 bases between. There are 13 residues in the CDR3. CDR1 and CDR2 (germline): SGHNT, YENEEA. CDR3 region: CASSLDSDSPLHF. The CDR3 nucleotides are TGTGCCAGCAGCTTAGATTCTGATTCACCCCTCCACTTT. The whole variable domain, filled in from reference TRBV11-3 and TRBJ1-6, reads EAGVVQSPRYKIIEKKQPVAFWCNPISGHNTLYWYLQNLGQGPELLIRYENEEAVDDSQLPKDRFSAERLKGVDSTLKIQPAELGDSAVYLCASSLDSDSPLHFGNGTRLTVT.

V is TRBV4-1 and J is TRBJ1-6; D remains unclear. Per the germline V gene, CDR1 is MGHRA and CDR2 is YSYEKL. With 0 bases removed from V and 16 bases from J, the gap between germline ends came to 7 bases. The length of the CDR3 is 11 residues. CDR3 coding DNA: TGCGCCAGCAGCCAAGACCGCACTCTCCACTTT. Protein product: CASSQDRTLHF.

The V and J genes are TRBV2 and TRBJ1-1, with unresolved D. The CDR3 is 13 amino acids. Trimming stripped 4 bases from V and 0 bases from J, with 6 bases between. Germline CDR1 and CDR2: SNHLY and FYNNEI. The CDR3 protein is CASSVQVNTEAFF. DNA for the CDR3: TGTGCCAGCAGTGTTCAGGTGAACACTGAAGCTTTCTTT.

This rearrangement joins TRBV11-3 to TRBJ1-3; D unresolved. Germline assignment: CDR1 SGHNT and CDR2 YENEEA. The CDR3 is 16 residues long. Trimming removed 3 bases at V and 8 bases at J, with 20 bases between. The CDR3 here is CASSLEGGRVGDTIYF. Here the CDR3 DNA reads TGTGCCAGCAGCTTGGAAGGAGGTAGGGTCGGAGACACCATATATTTT.

V usage is TRBV5-1 and J usage is TRBJ2-3; TRBD1 matches at 7 bases. The CDR3 is 17 amino acids. Germline CDR1 reads SGHRS; CDR2 reads YFSETQ. The J segment lost 2 bases and the V segment lost 0 bases, leaving 9 bases of the junction unmatched. The CDR3, as DNA: TGCGCCAGCAGCTTGGGACTGACAGGGACCCTCACAGATACGCAGTATTTT. This codes for CASSLGLTGTLTDTQYF. Based on the CDR3 plus reference TRBV5-1 and TRBJ2-3, the full variable domain is KAGVTQTPRYLIKTRGQQVTLSCSPISGHRSVSWYQQTPGQGLQFLFEYFSETQRNKGNFPGRFSGRQFSNSRSEMNVSTLELGDSALYLCASSLGLTGTLTDTQYFGPGTRLTVL.